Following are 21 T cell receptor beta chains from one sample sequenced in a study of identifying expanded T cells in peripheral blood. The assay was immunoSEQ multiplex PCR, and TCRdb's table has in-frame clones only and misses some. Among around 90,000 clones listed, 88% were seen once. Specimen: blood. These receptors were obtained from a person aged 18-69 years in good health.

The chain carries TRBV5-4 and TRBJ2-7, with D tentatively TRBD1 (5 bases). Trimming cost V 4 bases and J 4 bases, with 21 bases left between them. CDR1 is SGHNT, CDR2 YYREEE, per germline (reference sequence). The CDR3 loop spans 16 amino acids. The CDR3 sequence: CASSQAPPGSVYEQYF. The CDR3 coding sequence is TGTGCCAGCAGCCAAGCCCCGCCAGGGTCAGTATACGAGCAGTACTTC. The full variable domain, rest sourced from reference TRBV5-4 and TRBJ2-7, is ETGVTQSPTHLIKTRGQQVTLRCSSQSGHNTVSWYQQALGQGPQFIFQYYREEENGRGNFPPRFSGLQFPNYSSELNVNALELDDSALYLCASSQAPPGSVYEQYFGPGTRLTVT.

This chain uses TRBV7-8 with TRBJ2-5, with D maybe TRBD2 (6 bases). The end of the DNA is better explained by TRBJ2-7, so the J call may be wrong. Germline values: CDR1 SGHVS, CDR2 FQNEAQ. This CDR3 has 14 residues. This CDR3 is CASSPGGRGDEQYF. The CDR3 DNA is TGTGCCAGCAGCCCCGGGGGAAGAGGGGACGAGCAGTACTTC.

The CDR3 sequence is CAISESSTVQETQYF. CDR3 sequence (DNA): TGTGCCATCAGTGAGTCCTCGACAGTCCAAGAGACCCAGTACTTC. The rearrangement uses TRBV10-3 and TRBJ2-5; TRBD1 might be the D (5 bases). V was clipped by 0 bases and J by 1 base, with 9 bases between them. Germline CDR1 is ENHRY and CDR2 is SYGVKD. This CDR3 contains 15 residues.

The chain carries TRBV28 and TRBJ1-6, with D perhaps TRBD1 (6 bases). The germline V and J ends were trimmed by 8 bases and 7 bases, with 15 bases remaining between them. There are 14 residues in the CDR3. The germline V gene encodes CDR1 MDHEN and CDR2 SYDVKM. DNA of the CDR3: TGTGCCAGCGGCCAAGGGGGGACCAATTCACCCCTCCACTTT. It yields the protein CASGQGGTNSPLHF. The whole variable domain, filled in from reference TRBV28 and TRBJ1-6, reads DVKVTQSSRYLVKRTGEKVFLECVQDMDHENMFWYRQDPGLGLRLIYFSYDVKMKEKGDIPEGYSVSREKKERFSLILESASTNQTSMYLCASGQGGTNSPLHFGNGTRLTVT.

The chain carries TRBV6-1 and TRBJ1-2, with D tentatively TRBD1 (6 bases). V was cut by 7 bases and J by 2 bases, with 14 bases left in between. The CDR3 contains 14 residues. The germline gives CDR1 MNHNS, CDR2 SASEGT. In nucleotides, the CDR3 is TGTGCCAGCACCAGGGACACATCGAACTATGGCTACACCTTC. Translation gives CASTRDTSNYGYTF.

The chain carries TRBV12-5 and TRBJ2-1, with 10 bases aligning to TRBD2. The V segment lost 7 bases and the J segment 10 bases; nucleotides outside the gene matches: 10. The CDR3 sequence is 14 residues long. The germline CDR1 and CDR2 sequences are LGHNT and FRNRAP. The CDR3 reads CASASLAGAGEQFF. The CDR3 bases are TGTGCTAGTGCTTCGCTAGCGGGAGCGGGGGAGCAGTTCTTC.

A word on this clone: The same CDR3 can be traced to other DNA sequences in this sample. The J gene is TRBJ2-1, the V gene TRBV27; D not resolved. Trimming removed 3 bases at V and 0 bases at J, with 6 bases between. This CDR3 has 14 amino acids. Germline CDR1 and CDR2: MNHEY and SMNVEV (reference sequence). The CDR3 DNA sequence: TGTGCCAGCAGTTTGGGGTACTCCTACAATGAGCAGTTCTTC. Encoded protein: CASSLGYSYNEQFF.

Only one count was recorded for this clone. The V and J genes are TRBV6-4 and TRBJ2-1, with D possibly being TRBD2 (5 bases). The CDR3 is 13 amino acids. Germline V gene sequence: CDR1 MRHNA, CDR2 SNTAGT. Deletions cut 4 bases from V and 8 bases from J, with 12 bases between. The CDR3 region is CASSAGSSDEQFF. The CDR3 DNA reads TGTGCCAGCAGTGCGGGGTCGTCGGATGAGCAGTTCTTC.

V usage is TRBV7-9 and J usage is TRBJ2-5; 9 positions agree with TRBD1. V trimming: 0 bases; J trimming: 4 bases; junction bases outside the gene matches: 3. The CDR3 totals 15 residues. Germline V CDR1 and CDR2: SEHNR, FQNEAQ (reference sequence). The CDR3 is CASSLATGGPETQYF. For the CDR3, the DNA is TGTGCCAGCAGCTTAGCAACAGGGGGCCCAGAGACCCAGTACTTC.

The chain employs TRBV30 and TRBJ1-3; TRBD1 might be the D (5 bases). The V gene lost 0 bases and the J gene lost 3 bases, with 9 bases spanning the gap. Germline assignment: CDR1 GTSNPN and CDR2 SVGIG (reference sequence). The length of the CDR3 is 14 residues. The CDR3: CAWSVQTGGNTIYF. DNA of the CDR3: TGTGCCTGGAGTGTACAAACAGGTGGAAACACCATATATTTT.

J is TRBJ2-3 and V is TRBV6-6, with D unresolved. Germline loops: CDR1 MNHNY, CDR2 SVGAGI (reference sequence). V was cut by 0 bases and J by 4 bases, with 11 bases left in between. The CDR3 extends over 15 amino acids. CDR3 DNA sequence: TGTGCCAGCAGTTACTCCCCTAGAGGCCCAGATACGCAGTATTTT. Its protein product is CASSYSPRGPDTQYF.

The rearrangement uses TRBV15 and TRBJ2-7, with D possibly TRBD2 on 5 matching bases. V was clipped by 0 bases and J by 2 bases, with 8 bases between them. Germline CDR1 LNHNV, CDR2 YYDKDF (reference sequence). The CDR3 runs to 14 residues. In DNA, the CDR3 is TGTGCCACCAGCAGAGATCGGGGTCCCTACGAGCAGTACTTC. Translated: CATSRDRGPYEQYF. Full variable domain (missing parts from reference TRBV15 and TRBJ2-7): DAMVIQNPRYQVTQFGKPVTLSCSQTLNHNVMYWYQQKSSQAPKLLFHYYDKDFNNEADTPDNFQSRRPNTSFCFLDIRSPGLGDTAMYLCATSRDRGPYEQYFGPGTRLTVT.

The DNA for the CDR3 is TGTGCCAGCAGCGTGGAACAGGGTGACACCATATATTTT. Protein: CASSVEQGDTIYF. The genes are TRBV9 and TRBJ1-3; D perhaps matches TRBD1 (6 bases). V was shortened by 2 bases and J by 8 bases, with 11 bases between the two germline ends. The germline gives CDR1 SGDLS, CDR2 YYNGEE. This CDR3 spans 13 amino acids. The entire variable domain, with the rest obtained from reference TRBV9 and TRBJ1-3, is as follows: DSGVTQTPKHLITATGQRVTLRCSPRSGDLSVYWYQQSLDQGLQFLIQYYNGEERAKGNILERFSAQQFPDLHSELNLSSLELGDSALYFCASSVEQGDTIYFGEGSWLTVV.

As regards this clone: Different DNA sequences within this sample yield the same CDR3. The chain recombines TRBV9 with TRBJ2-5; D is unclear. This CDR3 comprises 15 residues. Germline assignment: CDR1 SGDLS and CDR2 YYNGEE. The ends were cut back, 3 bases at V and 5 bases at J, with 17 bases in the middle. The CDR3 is CASSATDGLLETQYF. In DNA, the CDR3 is TGTGCCAGCAGCGCTACAGACGGCCTCTTGGAGACCCAGTACTTC. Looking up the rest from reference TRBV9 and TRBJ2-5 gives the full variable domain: DSGVTQTPKHLITATGQRVTLRCSPRSGDLSVYWYQQSLDQGLQFLIQYYNGEERAKGNILERFSAQQFPDLHSELNLSSLELGDSALYFCASSATDGLLETQYFGPGTRLLVL.

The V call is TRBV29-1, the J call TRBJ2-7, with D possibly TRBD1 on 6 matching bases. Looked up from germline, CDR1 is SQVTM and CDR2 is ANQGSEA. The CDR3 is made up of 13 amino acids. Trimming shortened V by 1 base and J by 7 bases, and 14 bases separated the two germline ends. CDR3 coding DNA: TGCAGCGTTGAAGGACAGGACCCCTGGGAGCAGTACTTC. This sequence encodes CSVEGQDPWEQYF.

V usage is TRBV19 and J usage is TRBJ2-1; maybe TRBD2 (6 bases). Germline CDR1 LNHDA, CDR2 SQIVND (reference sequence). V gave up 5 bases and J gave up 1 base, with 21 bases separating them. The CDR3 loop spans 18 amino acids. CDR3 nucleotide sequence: TGTGCCAGTAGTCTCCCCTCCTTAGCGGTTGGTTCCTACAATGAGCAGTTCTTC. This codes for CASSLPSLAVGSYNEQFF. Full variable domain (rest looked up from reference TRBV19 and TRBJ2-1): DGGITQSPKYLFRKEGQNVTLSCEQNLNHDAMYWYRQDPGQGLRLIYYSQIVNDFQKGDIAEGYSVSREKKESFPLTVTSAQKNPTAFYLCASSLPSLAVGSYNEQFFGPGTRLTVL.

CDR3 in DNA: TGTGCCAGCAGTGTGGGACAGGGGAATGAAAAACTGTTTTTT. Translation: CASSVGQGNEKLFF. The V call is TRBV6-4, the J call TRBJ1-4; 10 bases align to TRBD1. V was pared by 4 bases and J by 5 bases, with 1 base of the junction left unmatched. CDR3 length: 14 residues. Germline lookup yields CDR1 MRHNA and CDR2 SNTAGT.

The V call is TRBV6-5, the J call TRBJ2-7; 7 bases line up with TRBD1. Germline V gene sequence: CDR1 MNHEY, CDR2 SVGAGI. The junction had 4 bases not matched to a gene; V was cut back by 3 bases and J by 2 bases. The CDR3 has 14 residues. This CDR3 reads CASSYGTETYEQYF. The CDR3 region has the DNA TGTGCCAGCAGTTATGGGACAGAGACCTACGAGCAGTACTTC.

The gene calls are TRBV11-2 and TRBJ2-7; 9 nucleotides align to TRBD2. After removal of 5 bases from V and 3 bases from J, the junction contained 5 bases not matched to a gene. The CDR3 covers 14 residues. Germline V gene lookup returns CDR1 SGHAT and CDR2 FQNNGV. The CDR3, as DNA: TGTGCCAGCAGCACGACTAGCGGAGGCTACGAGCAGTACTTC. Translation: CASSTTSGGYEQYF.

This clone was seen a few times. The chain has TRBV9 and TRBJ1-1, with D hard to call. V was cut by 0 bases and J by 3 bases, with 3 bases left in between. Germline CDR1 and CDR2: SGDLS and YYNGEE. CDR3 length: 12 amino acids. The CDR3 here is CASSVGDTEAFF. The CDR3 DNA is TGTGCCAGCAGCGTAGGGGACACTGAAGCTTTCTTT.

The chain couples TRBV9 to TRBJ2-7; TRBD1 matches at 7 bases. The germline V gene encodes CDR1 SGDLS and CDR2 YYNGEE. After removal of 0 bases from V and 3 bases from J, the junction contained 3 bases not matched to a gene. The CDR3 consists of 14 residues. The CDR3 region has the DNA TGTGCCAGCAGCGTAGGGGACAGCCTCTACGAGCAGTACTTC. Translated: CASSVGDSLYEQYF.